These 25 T cell receptor beta chains share one sample of origin, sequenced in a study of shared clonotypes between healthy human individuals. Data came from immunoSEQ multiplex PCR; TCRdb stores just in-frame clones and leaves some out. This sample has about 2.4 million clones, with over 85% found just once. Sample: naive CD4+ T cells from PBMCs. The subset was: CD45RA+ positively selected. The receptors stem from a man between 18 and 35 years old in good health. Some clones in this sample may be carry-over from other donors' samples.

The chain employs TRBV5-1 and TRBJ2-2, with TRBD2 matching over 7 bases. Germline V gene lookup returns CDR1 SGHRS and CDR2 YFSETQ. This CDR3 is 16 amino acids long. J was trimmed by 0 bases and V by 6 bases; bases with no gene match: 8. The CDR3 sequence: CASTQASGTNTGELFF. CDR3 nucleotides: TGCGCCAGCACTCAGGCGAGCGGGACGAACACCGGGGAGCTGTTTTTT.

The J gene is TRBJ1-2, the V gene TRBV6-4, with a tentative D call TRBD1 (6 bases). V gave up 6 bases and J gave up 7 bases, with 21 bases separating them. Germline CDR1 and CDR2: MRHNA and SNTAGT. The CDR3 is 15 residues long. CDR3 amino acids: CASSPQGQGLGGYTF. CDR3 DNA sequence: TGTGCCAGCAGCCCCCAAGGGCAGGGGCTGGGTGGCTACACCTTC.

The rearrangement joins TRBV6-5 to TRBJ2-7; 8 nucleotides align to TRBD1. The germline CDR1 and CDR2 sequences are MNHEY and SVGAGI. Germline trimming cut 5 bases from V and 2 bases from J; bases unmatched to any gene: 5. This CDR3 is built from 14 residues. The CDR3 region has the DNA TGTGCCAGCAGTGCGAGACAGGGGCCCTACGAGCAGTACTTC. Protein product: CASSARQGPYEQYF.

For this clone: The sample carries other DNA sequences with the same CDR3. V gene TRBV29-1 combines with J gene TRBJ1-2, with a possible D match to TRBD1 (5 bases). The germline gives CDR1 SQVTM, CDR2 ANQGSEA. With 4 bases removed from V and 3 bases from J, the gap between germline ends came to 9 bases. This CDR3 is built from 12 residues. The CDR3 DNA follows: TGCAGCGTTGTCCAGGGAGACTATGGCTACACCTTC. Translation: CSVVQGDYGYTF.

The gene calls are TRBV28 and TRBJ1-5; 7 positions match TRBD1. J gave up 6 bases and V 6 bases, and 8 bases lay outside the gene matches. CDR3 length equals 14 residues. The V gene's germline CDR1 is MDHEN and CDR2 SYDVKM. CDR3: CASSQDRVGQPQHF. CDR3 DNA sequence: TGTGCCAGCAGCCAAGACAGGGTTGGTCAGCCCCAGCATTTT.

This chain uses TRBV6-5 with TRBJ2-5, with D perhaps TRBD2 (5 bases). From germline, CDR1 is MNHEY and CDR2 SVGAGI. This CDR3 contains 14 residues. The V gene lost 6 bases and the J gene lost 7 bases, with 18 bases spanning the gap. The CDR3 coding sequence is TGTGCCAGCAGCCGACACGGAGGTGAGCGGACCCAGTACTTC. This encodes CASSRHGGERTQYF.

The chain joins TRBV6-5 to TRBJ2-2; D not certain. V lost 4 bases, J lost 5 bases, and 8 bases lay in between. CDR3 length: 13 residues. Germline V gene lookup returns CDR1 MNHEY and CDR2 SVGAGI. The CDR3 protein is CASSLGRTGELFF. The CDR3 DNA sequence: TGTGCCAGCAGTTTGGGTCGTACCGGGGAGCTGTTTTTT.

The genes are TRBV7-2 and TRBJ2-1, with D unresolved. There are 15 residues in the CDR3. Trimming stripped 5 bases from V and 1 base from J, with 12 bases between. Germline V gives CDR1 SGHTA, CDR2 FQGNSA. The CDR3 DNA follows: TGTGCCAGCAGCCAACATGGTGGGTCCTACAATGAGCAGTTCTTC. Amino acid sequence: CASSQHGGSYNEQFF.

V and J are TRBV5-1 and TRBJ2-2, with a weak D call TRBD1 (6 bases). The CDR3 length is 15 residues. The germline CDR1 and CDR2 sequences are SGHRS and YFSETQ. Trimming stripped 0 bases from V and 7 bases from J, with 13 bases between. The CDR3 bases are TGCGCCAGCAGCTTGGACAGGGTCGAGGACGGGGAGCTGTTTTTT. It is translated as CASSLDRVEDGELFF.

The chain carries TRBV6-5 and TRBJ2-7; 7 bases are a match to TRBD1. This CDR3 has 15 amino acids. CDR1 is MNHEY, CDR2 SVGAGI, per germline. Trimming cost V 5 bases and J 3 bases; bases outside gene matches: 10. CDR3 amino acids: CASSHDRARVYEQYF. The CDR3 DNA reads TGTGCCAGCAGTCACGACAGGGCCCGTGTCTACGAGCAGTACTTC.

This sequence joins TRBV28 and TRBJ1-1, with TRBD1 matching over 7 bases. V lost 5 bases to trimming and J lost 3 bases; unmatched junction nucleotides: 15. Germline V gene lookup returns CDR1 MDHEN and CDR2 SYDVKM. The CDR3 is 17 amino acids. CDR3 sequence reads: CASSQAPGGLYDTEAFF. For the CDR3, the DNA is TGTGCCAGCAGTCAGGCTCCAGGGGGTCTTTATGACACTGAAGCTTTCTTT.

CDR3 in amino acids: CASSETRRRIAEQFF. DNA for the CDR3: TGTGCCAGCAGTGAAACTCGCCGGCGAATTGCTGAGCAGTTCTTC. The chain couples TRBV6-1 to TRBJ2-1; no firm D call. The CDR3 covers 15 residues. V was cut by 2 bases and J by 9 bases, with 17 bases left in between. CDR1 is MNHNS and CDR2 is SASEGT in the germline V gene.

A note on this clone: This sample also contains other DNA sequences that code for the same CDR3. The J gene is TRBJ2-5, the V gene TRBV11-3; TRBD1 might be the D (6 bases). Trimming took off 1 base at V and 2 bases at J, with 8 bases between the two ends. Germline CDR1 reads SGHNT; CDR2 reads YENEEA. The CDR3 totals 14 residues. The CDR3 coding sequence is TGTGCCAGCAGCTTAGGGGGACAACAAGAGACCCAGTACTTC. This codes for CASSLGGQQETQYF.

The chain uses TRBV5-6 and TRBJ2-5; D is perhaps TRBD2 (7 bases). This CDR3 spans 14 amino acids. Germline-derived CDR1 and CDR2 are SGHDT and YYEEEE. The V and J ends lost 4 bases and 7 bases respectively, with 17 bases between them. The CDR3 sequence is CASSLGGLDGTQYF. DNA of the CDR3: TGTGCCAGCAGCCTGGGGGGGCTAGATGGGACCCAGTACTTC.

The V and J genes are TRBV28 and TRBJ1-4, with 10 bases matching TRBD1. Germline V gene sequence: CDR1 MDHEN, CDR2 SYDVKM. Trimming cost V 5 bases and J 11 bases; bases outside gene matches: 14. The CDR3 contains 16 residues. In DNA form, the CDR3 reads TGTGCCAGCAGTCTCGCGTCCGGGACAGGGGTGAGGAAACTGTTTTTT. Translation: CASSLASGTGVRKLFF.

The rearrangement joins TRBV28 to TRBJ2-3, with 8 nucleotides matching TRBD2. With 10 bases clipped from V and 2 bases from J, the junction kept 14 bases outside the gene matches. This CDR3 has 16 residues. Germline CDR1 and CDR2: MDHEN and SYDVKM. The CDR3 DNA reads as TGTGCCACCGGCCTGGTGGGACTAGGGGACACAGATACGCAGTATTTT. Translated, it gives CATGLVGLGDTDTQYF.

J is TRBJ1-5 and V is TRBV4-2, with D uncertain. Germline V lookup: CDR1 LGHNA, CDR2 YNFKEQ. The CDR3 is 14 residues long. V shed 4 bases and J shed 6 bases, with 13 bases lying between them. The CDR3 DNA reads TGTGCCAGCAGCCCTTCCGGTGCCGGTCAGCCCCAGCATTTT. Amino acid sequence: CASSPSGAGQPQHF.

The chain has TRBV4-1 and TRBJ2-1; D might be TRBD1 or TRBD2, each matching 6 bases. This CDR3 has 12 residues. V dropped 8 bases and J dropped 12 bases, with 17 bases sitting between them. Germline values: CDR1 MGHRA, CDR2 YSYEKL. For the CDR3, the DNA is TGCGCCAGCGGAGGGGGGCCTCAGGGGCAGTTCTTC. The encoded protein is CASGGGPQGQFF.

The CDR3 sequence: CASKAGGGYEQYF. DNA of the CDR3: TGCGCCAGCAAGGCGGGGGGAGGCTACGAGCAGTACTTC. The rearrangement uses TRBV5-1 and TRBJ2-7, with 8 bases matching TRBD2. Germline CDR1 SGHRS, CDR2 YFSETQ. This CDR3 is built from 13 residues. After removal of 6 bases from V and 3 bases from J, the junction contained 5 bases not matched to a gene.

This sequence joins TRBV5-4 and TRBJ2-5; D gene uncertain. Trimming pared 0 bases from V and 2 bases from J, leaving 11 bases between. The CDR3 is 15 residues long. Germline CDR1 SGHNT, CDR2 YYREEE (reference sequence). CDR3 sequence (DNA): TGTGCCAGCAGCTTGGATCCGGAATCTCAAGAGACCCAGTACTTC. Its translation: CASSLDPESQETQYF. Combining the CDR3 with reference TRBV5-4 and TRBJ2-5 gives the whole variable domain ETGVTQSPTHLIKTRGQQVTLRCSSQSGHNTVSWYQQALGQGPQFIFQYYREEENGRGNFPPRFSGLQFPNYSSELNVNALELDDSALYLCASSLDPESQETQYFGPGTRLLVL.

The chain recombines TRBV28 with TRBJ2-5; 7 nucleotides agree with TRBD1. The CDR3 has 17 amino acids. Trimming removed 7 bases from V and 2 bases from J; junction bases left unmatched: 16. Germline lookup yields CDR1 MDHEN and CDR2 SYDVKM. CDR3 amino acids: CASTTLSPGGPQETQYF. The CDR3 coding sequence is TGTGCCAGCACCACTTTAAGCCCAGGGGGACCTCAAGAGACCCAGTACTTC.

This clone appeared once. The J gene is TRBJ1-3, the V gene TRBV7-9; a weak D match, TRBD1 (6 bases). The germline CDR1 and CDR2 sequences are SEHNR and FQNEAQ (reference sequence). With 3 bases removed from V and 4 bases from J, the gap between germline ends came to 19 bases. This CDR3 region has 17 residues. DNA of the CDR3: TGTGCCAGCAGCTTTGGGCATCCAGGGGCGTCGGGAAACACCATATATTTT. Amino acids: CASSFGHPGASGNTIYF.

The chain carries TRBV6-5 and TRBJ1-5; 8 bases map to TRBD1. With 6 bases clipped from V and 1 base from J, the junction kept 5 bases outside the gene matches. CDR3 size: 15 residues. Germline values: CDR1 MNHEY, CDR2 SVGAGI. CDR3 loop: CASRPRQGSNQPQHF. The CDR3 DNA follows: TGTGCCAGCAGGCCCCGACAGGGGAGCAATCAGCCCCAGCATTTT.

V and J are TRBV6-1 and TRBJ1-1; perhaps TRBD1 as D (5 bases). The V end lost 8 bases, the J end lost 10 bases, and 14 bases lay between the germline ends. This CDR3 has 11 amino acids. Germline V gives CDR1 MNHNS, CDR2 SASEGT. CDR3 bases: TGTGCCAGCCTGAGGGACCGGGGAGCTTTCTTT. This encodes CASLRDRGAFF.

This chain connects TRBV7-8 to TRBJ1-2, with 11 positions matching TRBD1. Per germline, CDR1 SGHVS and CDR2 FQNEAQ. The length of the CDR3 is 16 residues. The junction had 9 bases not matched to a gene; V was cut back by 1 base and J by 8 bases. The CDR3 nucleotides are TGTGCCAGCAGCTTAGTGTTAGGACAGGGGGCACAAGGCTACACCTTC. Its protein is CASSLVLGQGAQGYTF.